This T cell receptor (beta chain) was retrieved from a study of blood T cell repertoires in COVID-19. The wider study: The origin of the acute and convalescent COVID-19 samples was the United States, Italy and Spain. T cells, B-cell-depleted T cells, or PBMCs supplied cDNA or gDNA.

Germline V CDR1 and CDR2: KGHSH, LQKENI. The CDR3 runs 15 residues. V gave up 0 bases and J gave up 0 bases, with 9 bases separating them. Only in-frame clones appear in the TCRdb table, and some are missing; sequencing was by immunoSEQ multiplex PCR. The table has roughly 390,000 clones, 85% seen once. The source of this sequence is a woman younger than 30 with acute or convalescent COVID-19. The sequencing sample was made of peripheral blood. This chain connects TRBV18 to TRBJ2-7, with D possibly TRBD1 on 5 matching bases. The CDR3 reads CASSPPSRASYEQYF. The CDR3 nucleotides are TGTGCCAGCTCACCACCGAGCAGGGCCTCCTACGAGCAGTACTTC.